The sequence of this T cell receptor beta chain was determined in a study of PD-1 blockade in classical Hodgkin lymphoma. Study observations and caveats: Nivolumab initiation under 1 year post-ASCT meant exclusion.

Every one of the patients relapsed after autologous stem cell transplantation (brentuximab vedotin exposure was variable). Only one count was recorded for this clone. Its antigen remains unidentified. Here immunoSEQ multiplex PCR was the method, and the copy in TCRdb shows in-frame clones only, minus some. This table has about 97,000 clones, approximately 88% appearing once. The length of the CDR3 is 16 residues. From germline, CDR1 is SGHRS and CDR2 YFSETQ. The sequences come from peripheral blood mononuclear cells (PBMCs), collected at baseline. The clonotype comes from a human donor with classical Hodgkin lymphoma. V gene TRBV5-1 combines with J gene TRBJ2-5; D not resolved. The J call may be in error: the DNA end matches TRBJ2-7 better. CDR3 sequence (DNA): TGCGCCAGCAGCTATTCGGGCCCAACCTTCTCCTACGAGCAGTACTTC. Translating it yields CASSYSGPTFSYEQYF.